Below, 2 T cell receptor beta chains from the same sample are listed, as sequenced in a study of blood T cell repertoires in COVID-19. Using immunoSEQ multiplex PCR, the repertoire was profiled, and TCRdb retains in-frame clones only, with some absent. The sample has roughly 280,000 clones, under 90% seen once. What was sequenced was peripheral blood. These receptor sequences come from a man in his sixties with acute or convalescent COVID-19.

The chain carries TRBV13 and TRBJ1-6, with a weak D call TRBD1 (5 bases). This CDR3 comprises 16 residues. CDR1 and CDR2 (germline): PRHDT, FYEKMQ (reference sequence). The ends were cut back, 5 bases at V and 0 bases at J, with 11 bases in the middle. The CDR3 nucleotides read TGTGCCAGCAGCCCCCAGGGAAGCTCCTATAATTCACCCCTCCACTTT. Its translation: CASSPQGSSYNSPLHF. Filled out from reference TRBV13 and TRBJ1-6, the complete variable domain reads AAGVIQSPRHLIKEKRETATLKCYPIPRHDTVYWYQQGPGQDPQFLISFYEKMQSDKGSIPDRFSAQQFSDYHSELNMSSLELGDSALYFCASSPQGSSYNSPLHFGNGTRLTVT.

This chain links TRBV6-2 or TRBV6-3 with TRBJ1-5; D remains ambiguous. V lost 2 bases to trimming and J lost 3 bases, with 8 bases between them. CDR1 and CDR2 (germline): MNHEY, SVGEGT. The CDR3 is 14 amino acids. CDR3 amino acids: CASSYGQNNQPQHF. CDR3 sequence (DNA): TGTGCCAGCAGTTACGGCCAAAACAATCAGCCCCAGCATTTT.